These 27 T cell receptor beta chains were sequenced from one sample in a study of T cells in Graves' hyperthyroidism and ophthalmopathy. Amplification of TCR beta CDR3 regions used RNA as the template. Using the HTBI primer set, a first-round RT-PCR was run on the TCR CDR3. In TCRdb, the multiplex PCR reads were re-called with MiXCR into one record per CDR3 protein. This sample has hundreds of thousands of distinct CDR3 sequences, with 16% found just once. Sequencing was done on a sample of blood. The receptors here all came from a woman between 40 and 50 years old with Graves' ophthalmopathy.

This clonotype was recorded a few times. The J gene is TRBJ2-3, the V gene TRBV20-1; D may be TRBD1 or TRBD2 (5 bases each). CDR1 and CDR2 from the germline V gene are DFQATT and SNEGSKA (reference sequence). The CDR3 contains 15 residues. V lost 5 bases to trimming and J lost 7 bases, with 22 bases between them. CDR3 coding DNA: TGCAGTGCTGAAGACGACGGGGCAGGGCGATATACGCAGTATTTT. This gives the protein CSAEDDGAGRYTQYF.

The table lists this clonotype with many counts. This chain uses TRBV28 with TRBJ2-1; D is unresolved. V lost 2 bases to trimming and J lost 9 bases, with 8 bases between them. The CDR3 is made up of 12 amino acids. Germline V gene sequence: CDR1 MDHEN, CDR2 SYDVKM. The CDR3 loop is CASSLDGLEQFF. CDR3 bases: TGTGCCAGCAGTTTAGATGGTCTTGAGCAGTTCTTC.

This clonotype showed up just a few times. This may be a read error: a much more frequent sequence differs by one nucleotide. The chain carries TRBV3-1 and TRBJ1-6; D is unresolved. V was cut by 0 bases and J by 6 bases, with 15 bases left in between. The CDR3 is 17 residues long. From germline, CDR1 is LGHDT and CDR2 YNNKEL (reference sequence). The CDR3 region has the DNA TGTGCCAGCAGCCAAGATGGAGGGTTACGGTGTAATTCACCCCTCCACTTT. Protein product: CASSQDGGLRCNSPLHF.

This clonotype was detected ten times or more. DNA for the CDR3: TGCGCCAGCAGCTCCGACGGGACAGGGGGCCGTGAGCAGTTCTTC. This encodes CASSSDGTGGREQFF. The chain joins TRBV5-1 to TRBJ2-1; 12 bases map to TRBD1. CDR1 is SGHRS and CDR2 is YFSETQ in the germline V gene. The CDR3 spans 15 residues. After removal of 3 bases from V and 9 bases from J, the junction contained 7 bases not matched to a gene.

This clonotype was counted many times. The rearrangement links TRBV6-5 to TRBJ2-5, with 13 bases identical to TRBD2. Per germline, CDR1 MNHEY and CDR2 SVGAGI. The CDR3 has 17 residues. V lost 0 bases, J lost 5 bases, and 6 bases stayed unmatched. The CDR3 nucleotides are TGTGCCAGCAGTTACTCCCCACTAGCGGGAGGGATGGAGACCCAGTACTTC. Amino acid sequence: CASSYSPLAGGMETQYF.

J is TRBJ2-2 and V is TRBV3-1; D ambiguous. The CDR3 spans 14 residues. Deletions cut 5 bases from V and 5 bases from J, with 12 bases between. Germline V lookup: CDR1 LGHDT, CDR2 YNNKEL (reference sequence). CDR3 nucleotide sequence: TGTGCCAGCAGCTTAAAGGTGGAAACCGGGGAGCTGTTTTTT. Translated, it gives CASSLKVETGELFF.

The rearrangement links TRBV7-3 to TRBJ2-2; D tentatively reads TRBD1 or TRBD2 (5 bases each). This CDR3 has 15 residues. CDR1 SGHTA and CDR2 FQGTGA come from the germline V gene. V shed 5 bases and J shed 5 bases, with 15 bases lying between them. This CDR3 reads CASSLNPGTTGELFF. Here the CDR3 DNA reads TGTGCCAGCAGCCTAAACCCAGGGACGACCGGGGAGCTGTTTTTT.

This clonotype was counted between two and nine times. V is TRBV29-1 and J is TRBJ2-3; D is undetermined. The CDR3 spans 15 residues. Trimming took off 2 bases at V and 0 bases at J, with 12 bases between the two ends. Germline V gene lookup returns CDR1 SQVTM and CDR2 ANQGSEA. The CDR3 here is CSVEKGRISTDTQYF. The CDR3 DNA reads TGCAGCGTTGAAAAGGGCAGGATTAGCACAGATACGCAGTATTTT.

In this sample, this clonotype turned up many times. The CDR3 DNA is TGCAGCGTTAGGCATGAGTTCAATGAGCAGTTCTTC. Translated, it gives CSVRHEFNEQFF. The gene calls are TRBV29-1 and TRBJ2-1; no clear D. V was cut by 5 bases and J by 6 bases, with 11 bases left in between. CDR1 and CDR2 from the germline V gene are SQVTM and ANQGSEA. The CDR3 is 12 amino acids.

This clonotype was detected ten times or more. The chain couples TRBV6-5 to TRBJ2-7; 9 bases line up with TRBD2. The CDR3 length is 16 residues. J was trimmed by 2 bases and V by 0 bases; bases with no gene match: 5. Germline-derived CDR1 and CDR2 are MNHEY and SVGAGI. CDR3 DNA sequence: TGTGCCAGCAGTTACTCCGCTAGCGGGGCCACCTACGAGCAGTACTTC. Protein sequence: CASSYSASGATYEQYF.

This clonotype was seen at least ten times. This chain links TRBV28 with TRBJ2-5; a possible D gene is TRBD2 (6 bases). V was cut by 3 bases and J by 3 bases, with 11 bases left in between. CDR3 length equals 14 residues. CDR1 MDHEN and CDR2 SYDVKM come from the germline V gene. The CDR3 region is CASSLGGTKETQYF. The CDR3, as DNA: TGTGCCAGCAGTTTGGGCGGGACCAAAGAGACCCAGTACTTC.

With respect to this clonotype: Just one base apart from a much larger clone, this may be a read error. The chain links TRBV3-1 to TRBJ1-5, with TRBD1 matching over 9 bases. CDR1 and CDR2 from the germline V gene are LGHDT and YNNKEL (reference sequence). There are 15 residues in the CDR3. The CDR3 DNA is TGTGCCGGCAGCCAAGGACAGGGGAGCAATCAGCCCCAGCATTTT. Protein: CAGSQGQGSNQPQHF.

This chain uses TRBV6-2 or TRBV6-3 with TRBJ2-7; 9 bases match TRBD1. Germline lookup yields CDR1 MNHEY and CDR2 SVGEGT. After removal of 10 bases from V and 4 bases from J, the junction contained 14 bases not matched to a gene. CDR3 length: 15 residues. This chain's CDR3 is CATSGDPGTGYEQYF. The CDR3 region has the DNA TGTGCCACCAGCGGGGATCCCGGGACAGGGTACGAGCAGTACTTC.

V and J are TRBV30 and TRBJ1-2; maybe TRBD1 (5 bases). Germline V gene sequence: CDR1 GTSNPN, CDR2 SVGIG (reference sequence). The CDR3 is 15 residues long. Trimming took off 2 bases at V and 6 bases at J, with 19 bases between the two ends. CDR3 bases: TGTGCCTGGAGTATATATGTTGGGGCAGCTAATGGCTACACCTTC. This encodes CAWSIYVGAANGYTF.

The chain combines TRBV6-1 with TRBJ1-5; D uncertain. The CDR3 totals 15 residues. The V and J ends lost 1 base and 4 bases respectively, with 11 bases between them. Germline lookup yields CDR1 MNHNS and CDR2 SASEGT. CDR3 amino acids: CASSEVVSFNQPQHF. CDR3 nucleotides: TGTGCCAGCAGTGAAGTCGTCAGCTTTAATCAGCCCCAGCATTTT.

This clonotype showed up many times. The V call is TRBV11-1, the J call TRBJ2-1; 12 bases match TRBD2. Looked up from germline, CDR1 is SGHAT and CDR2 is FQDESV (reference sequence). Losses at the gene ends were 2 bases for V and 8 bases for J; bases not matched to a gene: 13. The CDR3 extends over 18 amino acids. DNA of the CDR3: TGTGCCAGCAGCTTACTATCCCTAGCGGGAGGGCCTGTCGATGAGCAGTTCTTC. It specifies CASSLLSLAGGPVDEQFF.

At least ten counts were recorded for this clonotype. The CDR3 region is CASSDGLAGTLEQFF. The CDR3 DNA sequence: TGTGCCAGCAGTGATGGACTAGCGGGGACTCTTGAGCAGTTCTTC. The chain links TRBV2 to TRBJ2-1, with 12 bases lining up with TRBD2. The CDR3 extends over 15 amino acids. The ends lost 3 bases at V and 9 bases at J; junction bases unmatched: 6. The V gene's germline CDR1 is SNHLY and CDR2 FYNNEI.

This clonotype was counted ten times or more. This chain joins TRBV18 and TRBJ1-2, with 7 bases that match TRBD1. CDR3 length: 15 residues. V dropped 3 bases and J dropped 6; count of bases not matched to a gene: 10. Germline V gene sequence: CDR1 KGHSH, CDR2 LQKENI. CDR3 sequence reads: CASSPLDRELDGYTF. In DNA form, the CDR3 reads TGTGCCAGCTCACCTCTTGACAGGGAGTTGGATGGCTACACCTTC.

This clonotype was observed a single time. The chain couples TRBV29-1 to TRBJ2-2, with a tentative D call TRBD2 (5 bases). Germline lookup yields CDR1 SQVTM and CDR2 ANQGSEA. With 8 bases removed from V and 1 base from J, the gap between germline ends came to 14 bases. This CDR3 is built from 14 residues. The DNA of the CDR3 is TGCAGCCCCCCGGGGTCCCAGAACACCGGGGAGCTGTTTTTT. Its translation: CSPPGSQNTGELFF.

This clonotype was counted at least ten times. The V call is TRBV10-3, the J call TRBJ2-2; D might be TRBD2 (5 bases). CDR1 and CDR2 (germline): ENHRY, SYGVKD. The CDR3 has 16 residues. Deletions cut 0 bases from V and 1 base from J, with 9 bases between. CDR3 nucleotides: TGTGCCATCAGTGAGTCTTATGGGAGGAACACCGGGGAGCTGTTTTTT. It codes for CAISESYGRNTGELFF.

Only a few counts were recorded for this clonotype. V usage is TRBV20-1 and J usage is TRBJ2-3; unclear D gene. CDR1 and CDR2 from the germline V gene are DFQATT and SNEGSKA (reference sequence). CDR3 length: 12 residues. With 3 bases removed from V and 3 bases from J, the gap between germline ends came to 7 bases. The CDR3: CSASLETDTQYF. The CDR3 bases are TGCAGTGCTAGTTTGGAAACAGATACGCAGTATTTT.

This clonotype appeared many times. The genes are TRBV6-1 and TRBJ1-4; 7 bases map to TRBD1. Per the germline V gene, CDR1 is MNHNS and CDR2 is SASEGT. Losses at the gene ends were 4 bases for V and 0 bases for J; bases not matched to a gene: 2. The CDR3 spans 15 residues. CDR3 residues: CASSGGTATNEKLFF. CDR3 nucleotide sequence: TGTGCCAGCAGTGGCGGGACAGCAACTAATGAAAAACTGTTTTTT.

This clonotype was recorded many times. This chain links TRBV12-3 or TRBV12-4 with TRBJ1-6; D is possibly TRBD1 (5 bases). The CDR3 covers 18 residues. V lost 5 bases, J lost 0 bases, and 17 bases lay in between. CDR3 sequence: CASSPGGTVGSYNSPLHF. CDR3 in DNA: TGTGCCAGCAGTCCCGGGGGAACAGTGGGCTCCTATAATTCACCCCTCCACTTT.

Only a few counts were recorded for this clonotype. The chain joins TRBV12-3 or TRBV12-4 to TRBJ1-1, with a tentative D call TRBD1 (5 bases). The length of the CDR3 is 12 residues. V was cut by 5 bases and J by 4 bases, with 8 bases left in between. This CDR3 is CASSTGFTEAFF. The DNA for the CDR3 is TGTGCCAGCAGTACAGGATTCACTGAAGCTTTCTTT.

The chain couples TRBV2 to TRBJ2-7; 8 bases map to TRBD2. V shed 6 bases and J 4 bases; nucleotides not matched to a gene: 5. The CDR3 totals 13 residues. Germline-derived CDR1 and CDR2 are SNHLY and FYNNEI. CDR3 sequence: CASRARGGYEQYF. The CDR3 DNA reads TGTGCCAGCAGGGCCCGGGGGGGTTACGAGCAGTACTTC.

This clonotype was found a few times. The CDR3 DNA reads TGTGCCAGTACCTATATGAACAGGGGGCGAGGCTATGGCTACACCTTC. Translation gives CASTYMNRGRGYGYTF. The chain carries TRBV19 and TRBJ1-2; 9 bases fit TRBD1. The CDR3 is 16 amino acids. CDR1 and CDR2 from the germline V gene are LNHDA and SQIVND (reference sequence). J gave up 4 bases and V 7 bases, and 13 bases lay outside the gene matches. Using reference TRBV19 and TRBJ1-2 for the parts outside the CDR3, the full variable domain is DGGITQSPKYLFRKEGQNVTLSCEQNLNHDAMYWYRQDPGQGLRLIYYSQIVNDFQKGDIAEGYSVSREKKESFPLTVTSAQKNPTAFYLCASTYMNRGRGYGYTFGSGTRLTVV.

This clonotype was observed a few times. The gene calls are TRBV25-1 and TRBJ2-5; weak D call: TRBD1 (5 bases). The germline V gene has CDR1 MGHDK and CDR2 SYGVNS. The CDR3 contains 15 residues. V gave up 8 bases and J gave up 5 bases, with 21 bases separating them. The CDR3 spells CASGAGSPELETQYF. CDR3 sequence (DNA): TGTGCCAGCGGGGCCGGGTCCCCGGAGTTGGAGACCCAGTACTTC.